A selection of T cell receptor beta chains follows, all from one sample in a study of blood T cell repertoires in COVID-19. Profiling relied on immunoSEQ multiplex PCR, and the TCRdb table lists in-frame clones only, not all of them. This table holds approximately 250,000 clones, 80% to 90% found once. The sample consisted of peripheral blood. These receptor sequences come from a man aged 25-45 years with active or convalescent COVID-19. Both conserved end residues are part of each CDR3. A D gene is named only where the DNA matches it firmly. Clone size appears in some rows only: once, few, many, or a class for an expanded clone.

size	V	J	D	DNA	CDR3
NA	TRBV19	TRBJ1-3	NA	TGTGCCAGTAGTCCTCAGTGGGGCGGAAACACCATATATTTT	CASSPQWGGNTIYF
once	TRBV5-1	TRBJ2-7	NA	TGCGCCAGCAGCTTGGCTCTGCAGTTCGAGCAGTACTTC	CASSLALQFEQYF
NA	TRBV5-1	TRBJ1-1	NA	TGCGCCAGCAGCTTACAAATCCAACAGATAAGCACTGAAGCTTTCTTT	CASSLQIQQISTEAFF
NA	TRBV4-3	TRBJ1-4	NA	TGCGCCAGCAGCCAAGACCCGACTCGGAATGAAAAACTGTTTTTT	CASSQDPTRNEKLFF
once	TRBV7-9	TRBJ2-1	NA	TGTGCCAGCAGCCCTCGGGACTCGAGCTCCTACAATGAGCAGTTCTTC	CASSPRDSSSYNEQFF
few	TRBV30	TRBJ1-4	NA	TGTGCCTGGAGCCCCAACAACGAAAAACTGTTTTTT	CAWSPNNEKLFF
NA	TRBV2	TRBJ1-6	TRBD1	TGTGCCAGCAGTGAATGGGGGACAGCGTACTATAATTCACCCCTCCACTTT	CASSEWGTAYYNSPLHF
NA	TRBV7-2	TRBJ1-1	TRBD1	TGTGCCAGCAGCCTTCGGGACAGGGGCGGAGGGACTGAAGCTTTCTTT	CASSLRDRGGGTEAFF
NA	TRBV21-1	TRBJ2-7	NA	TGTGCCAGCAGCCCGGCCCCGTACACGGGGGGAACCTACGAGCAGTACTTC	CASSPAPYTGGTYEQYF
NA	TRBV28	TRBJ1-4	NA	TGTGCCAGCAGTCCCTCGGGAGCCGGCCGTAATGAAAAACTGTTTTTT	CASSPSGAGRNEKLFF
NA	TRBV20-1	TRBJ2-5	TRBD2	TGCAGTGCTAGTAGGGCGGGGGGAGAGACCCAGTACTTC	CSASRAGGETQYF
NA	TRBV9	TRBJ1-1	TRBD1	TGTGCCAGCAGCGTAGGAGGGGGCCTGAACACTGAAGCTTTCTTT	CASSVGGGLNTEAFF
NA	TRBV6-1	TRBJ2-4	TRBD2	TGTGCCAGCAGTGAAGCTAGCGGGCCCAGGTGGTACTTC	CASSEASGPRWYF
NA	TRBV19	TRBJ2-4	TRBD2	TGTGCCAGTAGTATCTTGGCTAGCGGGGGGGTAGCCAAAAACATTCAGTACTTC	CASSILASGGVAKNIQYF
NA	TRBV7-8	TRBJ2-4	NA	TGTGCCAGCAGCTTAGTCGGAGTCAGAAACATTCAGTACTTC	CASSLVGVRNIQYF
once	TRBV9	TRBJ2-2	TRBD1	TGTGCCAGCAGCGTAGTGTGGGACAGCACCGGGGAGCTGTTTTTT	CASSVVWDSTGELFF
NA	TRBV7-8	TRBJ2-5	NA	TGTGCCAGTGAGTCCCCGGGTCTAAGAACCAGGGGCGAGGAGACCCAGTACTTC	CASESPGLRTRGEETQYF
NA	TRBV5-1	TRBJ2-1	NA	TGCGCCAGCAGCTTGGGCGGGGTCAGCGGCTACAATGAGCAGTTCTTC	CASSLGGVSGYNEQFF
NA	TRBV4-1	TRBJ2-7	NA	TGCGCCAGCAGCCCGAGCGTCTGGCAGGGCGCTCAAAAAGGTTACGAGCAGTACTTC	CASSPSVWQGAQKGYEQYF
NA	TRBV27	TRBJ1-1	TRBD1	TGTGCCAGCAGTTTACGTGGGACAGGGGGCTACACTGAAGCTTTCTTT	CASSLRGTGGYTEAFF
once	TRBV6-5	TRBJ1-1	NA	TGTGCCAGCAGTTACTCGGAGGCATTCATGAACACTGAAGCTTTCTTT	CASSYSEAFMNTEAFF
NA	TRBV9	TRBJ1-3	NA	TGTGCCAGCAGCGTAGCCCTGGTGGGGAGCTCTGGAAACACCATATATTTT	CASSVALVGSSGNTIYF